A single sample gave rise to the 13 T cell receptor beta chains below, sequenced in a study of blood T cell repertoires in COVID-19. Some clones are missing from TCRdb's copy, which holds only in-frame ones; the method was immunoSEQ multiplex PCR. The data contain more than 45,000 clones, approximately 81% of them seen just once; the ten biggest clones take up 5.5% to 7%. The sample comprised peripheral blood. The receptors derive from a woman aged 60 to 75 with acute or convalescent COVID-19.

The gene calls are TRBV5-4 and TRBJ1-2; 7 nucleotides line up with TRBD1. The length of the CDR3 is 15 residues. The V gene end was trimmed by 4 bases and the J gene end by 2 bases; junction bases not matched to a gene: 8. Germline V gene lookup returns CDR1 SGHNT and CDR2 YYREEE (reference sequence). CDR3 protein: CASSTRRQGNYGYTF. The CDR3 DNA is TGTGCCAGCAGCACAAGGCGACAGGGCAACTATGGCTACACCTTC.

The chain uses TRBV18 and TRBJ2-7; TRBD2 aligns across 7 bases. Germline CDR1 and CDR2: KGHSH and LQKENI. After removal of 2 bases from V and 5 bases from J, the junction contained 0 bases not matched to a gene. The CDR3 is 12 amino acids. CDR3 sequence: CASSPGGDEQYF. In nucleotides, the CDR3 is TGTGCCAGCTCACCAGGGGGGGACGAGCAGTACTTC.

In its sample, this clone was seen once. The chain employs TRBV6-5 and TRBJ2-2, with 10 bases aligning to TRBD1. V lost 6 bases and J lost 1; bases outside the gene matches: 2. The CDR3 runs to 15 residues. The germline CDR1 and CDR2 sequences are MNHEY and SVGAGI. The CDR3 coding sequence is TGTGCCAGCAGCCGGGACAGGGGGAACACCGGGGAGCTGTTTTTT. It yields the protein CASSRDRGNTGELFF.

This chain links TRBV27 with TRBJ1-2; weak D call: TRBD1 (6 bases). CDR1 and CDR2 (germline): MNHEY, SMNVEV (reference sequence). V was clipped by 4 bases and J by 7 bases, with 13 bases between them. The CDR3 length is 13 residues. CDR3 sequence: CASSSQGWGGYTF. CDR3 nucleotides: TGTGCCAGCAGTTCGCAGGGGTGGGGTGGCTACACCTTC.

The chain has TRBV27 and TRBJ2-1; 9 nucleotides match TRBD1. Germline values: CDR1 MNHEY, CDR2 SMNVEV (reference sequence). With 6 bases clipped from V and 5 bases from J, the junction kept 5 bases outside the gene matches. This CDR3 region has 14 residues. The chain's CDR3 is CASRVTGGNNEQFF. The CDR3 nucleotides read TGTGCCAGCAGAGTGACAGGGGGAAACAATGAGCAGTTCTTC.

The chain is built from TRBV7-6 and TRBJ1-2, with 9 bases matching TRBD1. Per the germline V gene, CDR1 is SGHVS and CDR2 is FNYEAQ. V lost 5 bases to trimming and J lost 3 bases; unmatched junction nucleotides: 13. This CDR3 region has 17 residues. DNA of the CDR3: TGTGCCAGCAGCCCAGGGGGACAGGGTGAAGAGTACTATGGCTACACCTTC. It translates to CASSPGGQGEEYYGYTF.

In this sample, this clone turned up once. The CDR3 nucleotides read TGTGCCAGCAGTGTACTAGCGGGGGGAGGGCCAGATACGCAGTATTTT. As protein: CASSVLAGGGPDTQYF. The rearrangement uses TRBV6-4 and TRBJ2-3, with 12 nucleotides matching TRBD2. The CDR3 is made up of 16 amino acids. After removal of 4 bases from V and 4 bases from J, the junction contained 6 bases not matched to a gene. The germline gives CDR1 MRHNA, CDR2 SNTAGT.

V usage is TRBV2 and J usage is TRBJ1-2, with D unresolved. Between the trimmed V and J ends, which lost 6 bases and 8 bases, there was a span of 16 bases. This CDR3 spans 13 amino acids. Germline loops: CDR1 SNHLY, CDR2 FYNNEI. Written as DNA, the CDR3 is TGTGCCAGCAGCGCGGAGGCAGTCTCGGGCTACACCTTC. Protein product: CASSAEAVSGYTF.

The CDR3 here is CASSLDSGTAGNTIYF. CDR3 nucleotides: TGTGCCAGCTCACTTGATTCCGGGACAGCGGGAAACACCATATATTTT. This chain links TRBV18 with TRBJ1-3; 7 bases are a match to TRBD1. CDR3 length: 16 amino acids. Germline CDR1 is KGHSH and CDR2 is LQKENI. V lost 4 bases to trimming and J lost 4 bases; unmatched junction nucleotides: 10.

CDR3 nucleotides: TGTGCCAGCAGTTTCGCGGTGGGGCGCTACGAGCAGTACTTC. Translation gives CASSFAVGRYEQYF. This chain connects TRBV3-1 (or the pseudogene TRBV3-2) to TRBJ2-7, with D maybe TRBD1 (5 bases). This CDR3 contains 14 residues. Trimming left V 6 bases short and J 3 bases short, with 15 bases between. The germline CDR1 and CDR2 sequences are LGHDT and YNNKEL (reference sequence).

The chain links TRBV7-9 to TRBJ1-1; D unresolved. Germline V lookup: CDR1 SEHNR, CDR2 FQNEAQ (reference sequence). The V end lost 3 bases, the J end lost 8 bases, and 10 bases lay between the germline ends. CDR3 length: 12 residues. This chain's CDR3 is CASSFGLPEAFF. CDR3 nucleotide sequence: TGTGCCAGCAGCTTCGGACTGCCGGAAGCTTTCTTT.

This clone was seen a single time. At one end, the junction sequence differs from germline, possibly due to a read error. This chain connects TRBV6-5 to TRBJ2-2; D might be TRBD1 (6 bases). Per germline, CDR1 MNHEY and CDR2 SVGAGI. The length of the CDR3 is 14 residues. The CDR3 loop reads CTSRRQGGTGELFF. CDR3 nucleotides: TGTACCAGCAGAAGACAAGGGGGCACCGGGGAGCTGTTTTTT.

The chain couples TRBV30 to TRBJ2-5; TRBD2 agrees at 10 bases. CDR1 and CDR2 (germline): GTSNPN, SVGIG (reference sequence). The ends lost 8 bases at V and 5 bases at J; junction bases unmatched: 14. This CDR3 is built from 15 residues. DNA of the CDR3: TGTGCCATGGGGAGCGGGAGGGCCGTTTTCGAGACCCAGTACTTC. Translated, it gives CAMGSGRAVFETQYF.